Listed below are T cell receptor beta chains from one sample, sequenced in a study of T cells in Graves' hyperthyroidism and ophthalmopathy. MiXCR, applied by TCRdb to the multiplex PCR reads, yields one record per CDR3 protein. This sample yields about 200,000 distinct CDR3 sequences, of which about 17% are seen a single time; more than 50% belongs to the top ten. Material for sequencing was blood. These receptors were taken from a woman aged 50 to 65 with Graves' hyperthyroidism. Both conserved end residues are part of each CDR3. The D gene is left open where the match is weak. A row's size may be missing; if present it is once, few, many or a size class.

TRBJ2-3 | many | TRBV7-8 | TRBD2 | TGTGCCAGCAGCTTAGGGTTAGCGGGAGCTGGAGATACGCAGTATTTT | CASSLGLAGAGDTQYF
TRBJ2-1 | many | TRBV7-8 | - | TGTGCCAGCAGCATTGAAGGGGAGATGTACAATGAGCAGTTCTTC | CASSIEGEMYNEQFF
TRBJ1-3 | many | TRBV28 | - | TGTGCCAGCAGTGCTGTAGTGGGCCGAAGCTCTGGAAACACCATATATTTT | CASSAVVGRSSGNTIYF
TRBJ1-2 | many | TRBV30 | - | TGTGCCTGGAGTGTGGGTGGGGCGCGGAGCTATGGCTACACCTTC | CAWSVGGARSYGYTF
TRBJ1-6 | few | TRBV7-3 | - | TGTGCCAGCAGCCTAGGGGGGCTTAATAATTCACCCCTCCACTTT | CASSLGGLNNSPLHF
TRBJ2-2 | - | TRBV5-1 | TRBD2 | TGCGCCAGCAGCGTAAGACTAGCGGGAGGAACGAACACCGGGGAGCTGTTTTTT | CASSVRLAGGTNTGELFF
TRBJ1-1 | few | TRBV11-2 | TRBD1 | TGTGCCAGCAGCCAAGGACAGGGGGAAGGCACTGAAGCTTTCTTT | CASSQGQGEGTEAFF
TRBJ1-1 | few | TRBV19 | TRBD1 | TGTGCCAGTAGTATAGATTCAACAGGGGTGGGCACTGAAGCTTTCTTT | CASSIDSTGVGTEAFF
TRBJ2-1 | many | TRBV20-1 | TRBD2 | TGCAGCAAGCCGACTAGCTCATACAATGAGCAGTTCTTC | CSKPTSSYNEQFF
TRBJ2-1 | many | TRBV5-1 | TRBD2 | TGCGCCAGCAGCTTTGGGCCGGGCGGGAGCTCCTACAATGAGCAGTTCTTC | CASSFGPGGSSYNEQFF
TRBJ2-7 | few | TRBV20-1 | - | TGCAGTGCTAGCGCTTCTTACGAGCAGTACTTC | CSASASYEQYF
TRBJ2-1 | many | TRBV20-1 | TRBD2 | TGCAGTGCTAGGGTGGGGCTAGCGGGGGCGGCAAATGAGCAGTTCTTC | CSARVGLAGAANEQFF
TRBJ2-7 | many | TRBV7-9 | - | TGTGCCAGCAGCTTAATTGAAGGGATTAACGAGCAGTACTTC | CASSLIEGINEQYF
TRBJ2-2 | few | TRBV7-8 | - | TGTGCCAGCAGCATACAGGGTCACGGGGAGCTGTTTTTT | CASSIQGHGELFF
TRBJ2-1 | - | TRBV28 | - | TGTGCCAGCATCCCCGCAGGGAGATCTCCCAATGAGCAGTTCTTC | CASIPAGRSPNEQFF
TRBJ1-5 | many | TRBV29-1 | - | TGCAGCGTTGGGCAGGGTCCTACTCAGCCCCAGCATTTT | CSVGQGPTQPQHF
TRBJ2-5 | - | TRBV7-8 | - | TGTGCCAGCAGCTCGCGGATAACCGAAGAGACCCAGTACTTC | CASSSRITEETQYF
TRBJ2-5 | few | TRBV13 | TRBD1 | TGTGCCAGCAGCGCCCGACAGGGGTTAGAGACCCAGTACTTC | CASSARQGLETQYF
TRBJ1-5 | many | TRBV12-3/TRBV12-4 | TRBD1 | TGTGCCAGCAGTCGGACAGGGGTGAATCAGCCCCAGCATTTT | CASSRTGVNQPQHF
TRBJ1-4 | - | TRBV10-3 | - | TGTGCCATCAGTGGTTCGCCAGCAACTAATGAAAAACTGTTTTTT | CAISGSPATNEKLFF
TRBJ1-1 | few | TRBV12-3/TRBV12-4 | TRBD1 | TGTGCCAGCAGTCGGGAACAGGGGGCGGGAGACACTGAAGCTTTCTTT | CASSREQGAGDTEAFF
TRBJ2-7 | many | TRBV20-1 | TRBD2 | TGCAGTGCTCATACCCCGGGACTAGACTACGAGCAGTACTTC | CSAHTPGLDYEQYF
TRBJ1-1 | many | TRBV5-6 | - | TGTGCCAGCAGGCCGAAAGGTAGAAACACTGAAGCTTTCTTT | CASRPKGRNTEAFF
TRBJ1-1 | - | TRBV27 | - | TGTGCCAGCAGGGGTTGGGCGGAGAACACTGAAGCTTTCTTT | CASRGWAENTEAFF
TRBJ2-1 | many | TRBV5-1 | - | TGCGCCAGCAGCTTGGAACAAGACAATGAGCAGTTCTTC | CASSLEQDNEQFF
TRBJ2-1 | - | TRBV30 | TRBD2 | TGTGCCTGGATCGGGGCTAGCGGGTGGGATGAGCAGTTCTTC | CAWIGASGWDEQFF
TRBJ1-1 | many | TRBV29-1 | - | TGCAGCGTTGATTTGGTGGCTGAAGCTTTCTTT | CSVDLVAEAFF
TRBJ2-1 | many | TRBV24-1 | TRBD2 | TGTGCCACCAGTCAAGGACTAGCGGGAGTGGGTGAGCAGTTCTTC | CATSQGLAGVGEQFF
TRBJ2-6 | - | TRBV2 | - | TGTGCCAGCAGTGACCCGGGGGACCTGAGGGCCAACGTCCTGACTTTC | CASSDPGDLRANVLTF
TRBJ1-4 | few | TRBV7-9 | - | TGTGCCAGCAGGAATGATCAGGGTGCTAATGAAAAACTGTTTTTT | CASRNDQGANEKLFF
TRBJ2-7 | many | TRBV20-1 | TRBD2 | TGCAGTGCTAGCTTGCAGGGACTAGCGGGAGACCACCTTAACTACGAGCAGTACTTC | CSASLQGLAGDHLNYEQYF
TRBJ2-1 | many | TRBV11-1 | - | TGTGCCAGCAGCTTAGATAATGGCAGAGGTGAGCAGTTCTTC | CASSLDNGRGEQFF
TRBJ1-2 | many | TRBV28 | - | TGTGCCAGCAGTTTTCCTCCCCGGTATTTTTTCGGGGTTACGCGAGGGAACTATGGCTACACCTTC | CASSFPPRYFFGVTRGNYGYTF
TRBJ1-4 | few | TRBV18 | - | TGTGCCAGCTCACCGCGGGACCGAGAAAAACTGTTTTTT | CASSPRDREKLFF
TRBJ2-7 | - | TRBV14 | - | TGTGCCAGCAGCCATTCCCGGGACCTCGCCTACGAGCAGTACTTC | CASSHSRDLAYEQYF
TRBJ2-4 | - | TRBV29-1 | - | TGCAGCGTTGACAGCCAAAACATTCAGTACTTC | CSVDSQNIQYF
TRBJ2-7 | - | TRBV2 | - | TGTGCCAGCAAGTCTGATAGAGGGGAGATCTACGAGCAGTACTTC | CASKSDRGEIYEQYF
TRBJ2-3 | many | TRBV3-1 | TRBD2 | TGTGCCAGCAGCCACGGACTAGCGGGAACCACAGATACGCAGTATTTT | CASSHGLAGTTDTQYF
TRBJ1-2 | many | TRBV15 | - | TGTGCCACCAGGACGGACGGGGTTTTGGGCTACACCTTC | CATRTDGVLGYTF
TRBJ2-2 | - | TRBV28 | TRBD2 | TGTGCCAGCAGTTGGCGACTAGCGGGAGGGCCTAAGACCGGGGAGCTGTTTTTT | CASSWRLAGGPKTGELFF
TRBJ2-1 | many | TRBV20-1 | - | TGCAGTGCTAGAGAGGTCGGATTGTACAATGAGCAGTTCTTC | CSAREVGLYNEQFF
TRBJ2-3 | - | TRBV28 | - | TGTGCCAGCAGTCAGGACCCGGGTGAGGATACGCAGTATTTT | CASSQDPGEDTQYF
TRBJ1-2 | few | TRBV20-1 | TRBD1 | TGCAGTGCAACCGGACAGGGGGCGTCCTATGGCTACACCTTC | CSATGQGASYGYTF
TRBJ2-1 | many | TRBV10-1 | - | TGCGCCAGCAGTGTAACGACTCCAGGTGAGCAGTTCTTC | CASSVTTPGEQFF
TRBJ2-3 | many | TRBV20-1 | - | TGCAGTGCTTACATCCGGAGGGCGGGGAGCACAGATACGCAGTATTTT | CSAYIRRAGSTDTQYF
TRBJ2-3 | many | TRBV30 | - | TGTGCCTGGAGGACTCGCCCCATCTGGGCGCAGTATTTT | CAWRTRPIWAQYF
TRBJ2-5 | many | TRBV7-8 | - | TGTGCCAGCAGCTTTGTTTTGGGAGTGAGCGTAGGAGAGACCCAGTACTTC | CASSFVLGVSVGETQYF
TRBJ1-1 | many | TRBV3-1 | TRBD1 | TGTGCCAGCAGCCAAGCCCGGACAGGGATGAACACTGAAGCTTTCTTT | CASSQARTGMNTEAFF
TRBJ1-1 | few | TRBV2 | TRBD1 | TGTGCCAGCAGTGAGGAGGGGACAGGGGTCGCTGAAGCTTTCTTT | CASSEEGTGVAEAFF